The 25 T cell receptor beta chains below all came from one sample that was sequenced in a study of identical twins. TCRdb re-analysed the 5' RACE reads in MiXCR, keeping a single row per CDR3 protein. The table lists around 570,000 distinct CDR3 sequences, over 8.5% of them singletons. The same data also went into a second study, on yellow fever vaccine responses in identical twins.

Sequencing was done on a sample of PBMCs. Every receptor here comes from a young woman in good health.

The chain links TRBV11-2 to TRBJ1-1; no firm D call. The germline CDR1 and CDR2 sequences are SGHAT and FQNNGV. V was shortened by 0 bases and J by 5 bases, with 10 bases between the two germline ends. This CDR3 contains 14 residues. Written as DNA, the CDR3 is TGTGCCAGCAGCTTAGATCCTCGAATGACTGAAGCTTTCTTT. It translates to CASSLDPRMTEAFF. Filled out from reference TRBV11-2 and TRBJ1-1, the complete variable domain reads EAGVAQSPRYKIIEKRQSVAFWCNPISGHATLYWYQQILGQGPKLLIQFQNNGVVDDSQLPKDRFSAERLKGVDSTLKIQPAKLEDSAVYLCASSLDPRMTEAFFGQGTRLTVV.

This clonotype has at least ten counts. The V and J genes are TRBV6-5 and TRBJ1-1; possible D gene TRBD1, 5 bases. The germline V gene encodes CDR1 MNHEY and CDR2 SVGAGI. Trimming removed 2 bases at V and 5 bases at J, with 15 bases between. This CDR3 contains 15 residues. CDR3 nucleotides: TGTGCCAGCAGTTACGGGCGGGGGGTCGGAACTGAAGCTTTCTTT. Its protein is CASSYGRGVGTEAFF.

This clonotype has a handful of counts. The chain couples TRBV5-4 to TRBJ2-3, with 9 bases lining up with TRBD2. The CDR3 spans 15 residues. V gave up 7 bases and J gave up 0 bases; unmatched junction bases: 6. Germline V CDR1 and CDR2: SGHNT, YYREEE (reference sequence). CDR3 nucleotide sequence: TGTGCCAGCTACCCGGCGGGGGGGAGCACAGATACGCAGTATTTT. Its protein product is CASYPAGGSTDTQYF.

This clonotype was picked up a small number of times. The rearrangement uses TRBV7-9 and TRBJ2-2; D is possibly TRBD2 (6 bases). There are 14 residues in the CDR3. V was trimmed by 7 bases and J by 5 bases, leaving 14 bases between them. Germline V gene lookup returns CDR1 SEHNR and CDR2 FQNEAQ (reference sequence). This CDR3 is CASNTRSGTGELFF. In DNA form, the CDR3 reads TGTGCCAGCAACACGCGGAGCGGGACCGGGGAGCTGTTTTTT.

The sample holds many counts of this clonotype. The V call is TRBV6-2 or TRBV6-3, the J call TRBJ2-7, with a tentative D call TRBD1 (6 bases). Trimming removed 7 bases from V and 6 bases from J, with 25 bases in between. The length of the CDR3 is 16 residues. Germline V gives CDR1 MNHEY, CDR2 SVGEGT. The CDR3 DNA reads TGTGCCAGCACCCAAGTCCCGCCGACAGGCTCGCCCGAGCAGTACTTC. This codes for CASTQVPPTGSPEQYF.

The chain couples TRBV19 to TRBJ2-7; D might be TRBD1 (5 bases). V lost 3 bases, J lost 2 bases, and 14 bases lay in between. Germline V gene data show CDR1 as LNHDA and CDR2 as SQIVND (reference sequence). The CDR3 runs 15 residues. CDR3 in DNA: TGTGCCAGTAGTATCGATCCAGGGCTCGCCTACGAGCAGTACTTC. The encoded protein is CASSIDPGLAYEQYF.

This chain connects TRBV20-1 to TRBJ2-2, with 9 positions matching TRBD1. V shed 6 bases and J 2 bases; nucleotides not matched to a gene: 13. The CDR3 runs to 17 residues. Germline CDR1 DFQATT, CDR2 SNEGSKA (reference sequence). The CDR3 region has the DNA TGCAGTGCCCCAAGATCGGACAGGGGCTACAACACCGGGGAGCTGTTTTTT. Translated: CSAPRSDRGYNTGELFF.

This clonotype has at least ten counts. The V and J genes are TRBV5-1 and TRBJ2-1; D is unresolved. This CDR3 is built from 13 residues. V was cut by 7 bases and J by 8 bases, with 16 bases left in between. Germline CDR1 is SGHRS and CDR2 is YFSETQ. CDR3 region: CASCPFGLDEQFF. CDR3 DNA sequence: TGCGCCAGCTGTCCTTTTGGCCTCGATGAGCAGTTCTTC. Drawing the rest from reference TRBV5-1 and TRBJ2-1, the complete variable domain is KAGVTQTPRYLIKTRGQQVTLSCSPISGHRSVSWYQQTPGQGLQFLFEYFSETQRNKGNFPGRFSGRQFSNSRSEMNVSTLELGDSALYLCASCPFGLDEQFFGPGTRLTVL.

Details on this clonotype: A junction boundary mismatches the germline segment, possibly from a read error. This sequence joins TRBV12-3 or TRBV12-4 and TRBJ2-7; D not certain. The CDR3 consists of 11 residues. CDR3 residues: CASRSEVSEHF. The CDR3 coding sequence is TGTGCCAGCAGGTCAGAAGTGTCGGAGCACTTC.

This clonotype was seen repeatedly, ten times or more. The chain couples TRBV4-3 to TRBJ2-3; TRBD2 matches 10 bases. This CDR3 contains 16 residues. CDR1 LGHNA and CDR2 YSLEER come from the germline V gene. With 4 bases clipped from V and 2 bases from J, the junction kept 6 bases outside the gene matches. This CDR3 is CASSPQAGGPTDTQYF. For the CDR3, the DNA is TGCGCCAGCAGCCCACAAGCGGGAGGGCCCACAGATACGCAGTATTTT.

As for this clonotype: A much more abundant neighbour one base away suggests this may be a read error. The chain has TRBV6-5 and TRBJ2-7; no definite D call. V was pared by 0 bases and J by 0 bases, with 6 bases between. There are 14 residues in the CDR3. The V gene's germline CDR1 is MNHEY and CDR2 SVGAGI. Here the CDR3 DNA reads TGTGCCAGCAGTTACTCGGGCCACTCCTACGAGCAGTACTTC. Its translation: CASSYSGHSYEQYF.

This clonotype was observed a handful of times. Relative to the germline gene, one junction end is altered; a read error may explain this. The chain carries TRBV7-7 and TRBJ2-7, with D possibly TRBD2 on 5 matching bases. The CDR3 spans 18 residues. The germline V gene has CDR1 SSHAT and CDR2 FNYEAQ (reference sequence). The CDR3 region is CASRPRAEPRFMSSEQYF. CDR3 nucleotides: TGTGCTAGCAGACCGCGGGCCGAGCCTCGTTTCATGTCGAGCGAGCAGTACTTC.

This clonotype has only a few counts. The rearrangement uses TRBV9 and TRBJ2-2; TRBD1 matches at 10 bases. The germline V gene encodes CDR1 SGDLS and CDR2 YYNGEE. The V gene end was trimmed by 4 bases and the J gene end by 5 bases; junction bases not matched to a gene: 8. This CDR3 region has 16 residues. CDR3 DNA: TGTGCCAGCAGCCCACAGACAGGGGGCTTAACCGGGGAGCTGTTTTTT. It yields the protein CASSPQTGGLTGELFF.

Ten or more counts support this clonotype. V usage is TRBV11-2 and J usage is TRBJ2-7, with TRBD1 matching over 11 bases. Germline V gives CDR1 SGHAT, CDR2 FQNNGV. The CDR3 runs to 15 residues. V trimming: 1 base; J trimming: 5 bases; junction bases outside the gene matches: 4. The CDR3 reads CASSLGGQGVNEQYF. The CDR3 region has the DNA TGTGCCAGCAGCTTAGGGGGACAGGGGGTCAACGAGCAGTACTTC.

The chain recombines TRBV15 with TRBJ2-6; D is unclear. The CDR3 spans 20 residues. Germline V gives CDR1 LNHNV, CDR2 YYDKDF (reference sequence). V was clipped by 0 bases and J by 4 bases, with 22 bases between them. This CDR3 is CATSRDGMGLTSGGANVLTF. CDR3 bases: TGTGCCACCAGCAGAGATGGTATGGGTCTAACTTCAGGAGGGGCCAACGTCCTGACTTTC.

There are a few counts of this clonotype. This chain links TRBV15 with TRBJ1-4; D not certain. Germline values: CDR1 LNHNV, CDR2 YYDKDF (reference sequence). This CDR3 is built from 15 residues. Trimming removed 0 bases at V and 3 bases at J, with 8 bases between. The chain's CDR3 is CATSRDGNSNEKLFF. CDR3 nucleotides: TGTGCCACCAGCAGAGACGGCAACTCTAATGAAAAACTGTTTTTT.

This clonotype was counted between two and nine times. The chain carries TRBV27 and TRBJ2-7, with a weak D call TRBD2 (5 bases). The germline V and J ends were trimmed by 5 bases and 4 bases, with 15 bases remaining between them. Germline lookup yields CDR1 MNHEY and CDR2 SMNVEV (reference sequence). The CDR3 length is 14 residues. The DNA of the CDR3 is TGTGCCAGCAGTCATCGAGGGATCAAGTACGAGCAGTACTTC. Protein product: CASSHRGIKYEQYF.

This clonotype was counted between two and nine times. This chain joins TRBV5-6 and TRBJ2-5, with TRBD2 matching 8 bases. The CDR3 spans 13 residues. The V gene end was trimmed by 4 bases and the J gene end by 4 bases; junction bases not matched to a gene: 3. CDR1 SGHDT and CDR2 YYEEEE come from the germline V gene. Written as DNA, the CDR3 is TGTGCCAGCAGCCATAGCGGGGTAGAGACCCAGTACTTC. This encodes CASSHSGVETQYF. The variable domain in full, with the rest retrieved from reference TRBV5-6 and TRBJ2-5, is DAGVTQSPTHLIKTRGQQVTLRCSPKSGHDTVSWYQQALGQGPQFIFQYYEEEERQRGNFPDRFSGHQFPNYSSELNVNALLLGDSALYLCASSHSGVETQYFGPGTRLLVL.

This clonotype was detected many times. The chain recombines TRBV6-5 with TRBJ1-2, with TRBD1 matching 11 bases. The germline V gene encodes CDR1 MNHEY and CDR2 SVGAGI. The V and J ends lost 2 bases and 3 bases, in that order; junction bases with no gene match: 2. CDR3 length equals 15 residues. The DNA of the CDR3 is TGTGCCAGCAGTTACCCGGGACAGGGGGACTATGGCTACACCTTC. Protein: CASSYPGQGDYGYTF.

This clonotype was observed at least ten times. The V gene is TRBV7-2, the J gene TRBJ2-7; D remains unclear. Trimming stripped 2 bases from V and 7 bases from J, with 15 bases between. Germline lookup yields CDR1 SGHTA and CDR2 FQGNSA. The CDR3 is 14 residues long. The CDR3 is CASSLNGGLGEQYF. The CDR3 DNA follows: TGTGCCAGCAGCTTAAACGGCGGCCTGGGGGAGCAGTACTTC.

V gene TRBV3-1 combines with J gene TRBJ2-6, with D uncertain. This CDR3 region has 19 residues. Trimming took off 5 bases at V and 2 bases at J, with 22 bases between the two ends. Germline V lookup: CDR1 LGHDT, CDR2 YNNKEL (reference sequence). The DNA of the CDR3 is TGTGCCAGCAGCGACTTTACCACAGCCCGTATCGCTGGGGCCAACGTCCTGACTTTC. Translation gives CASSDFTTARIAGANVLTF.

This clonotype was counted only a few times. The chain combines TRBV15 with TRBJ2-7; 10 bases match TRBD1. The CDR3 length is 13 residues. The J segment lost 12 bases and the V segment lost 5 bases, leaving 10 bases of the junction unmatched. In germline, CDR1 is LNHNV, CDR2 YYDKDF (reference sequence). In DNA form, the CDR3 reads TGTGCCACCAGCGATCGCCCGAGGACAGGGGGGTACTTC. The encoded protein is CATSDRPRTGGYF.

This clonotype was counted at least ten times. This sequence joins TRBV7-9 and TRBJ2-7, with TRBD2 as a possible D gene (6 bases). Trimming stripped 6 bases from V and 2 bases from J, with 14 bases between. CDR3 length equals 14 residues. The germline CDR1 and CDR2 sequences are SEHNR and FQNEAQ (reference sequence). The chain's CDR3 is CASSLGTGTYEQYF. The CDR3 nucleotides are TGTGCCAGCAGTCTCGGGACTGGTACCTACGAGCAGTACTTC.

This clonotype was seen ten or more times. The V gene is TRBV6-5, the J gene TRBJ2-7; 7 bases line up with TRBD1. The germline V gene encodes CDR1 MNHEY and CDR2 SVGAGI. CDR3 size: 14 residues. V shed 0 bases and J 3 bases; nucleotides not matched to a gene: 2. In DNA, the CDR3 is TGTGCCAGCAGTTACTCGGGGGACAGCTACGAGCAGTACTTC. Translation: CASSYSGDSYEQYF.

The chain is built from TRBV6-2 or TRBV6-3 and TRBJ2-4; 7 nucleotides line up with TRBD2. CDR1 and CDR2 (germline): MNHEY, SVGEGT. Losses at the gene ends were 5 bases for V and 0 bases for J; bases not matched to a gene: 10. The CDR3 covers 17 residues. The CDR3: CASSTPASGLAKNIQYF. CDR3 bases: TGTGCCAGCAGTACCCCCGCTAGCGGCCTAGCCAAAAACATTCAGTACTTC.